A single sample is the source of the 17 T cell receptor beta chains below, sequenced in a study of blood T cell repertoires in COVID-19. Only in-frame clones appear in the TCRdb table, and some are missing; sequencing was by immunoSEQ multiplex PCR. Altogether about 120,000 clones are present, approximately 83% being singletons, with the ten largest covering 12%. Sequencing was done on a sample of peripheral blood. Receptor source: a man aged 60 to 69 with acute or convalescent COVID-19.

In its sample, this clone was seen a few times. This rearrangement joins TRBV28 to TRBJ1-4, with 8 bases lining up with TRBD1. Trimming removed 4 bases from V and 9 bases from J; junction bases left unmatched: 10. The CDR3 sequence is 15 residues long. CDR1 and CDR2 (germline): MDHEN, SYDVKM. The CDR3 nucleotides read TGTGCCAGCAGTTCCCCCGGGACAGGTACCAAAAAACTGTTTTTT. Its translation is CASSSPGTGTKKLFF.

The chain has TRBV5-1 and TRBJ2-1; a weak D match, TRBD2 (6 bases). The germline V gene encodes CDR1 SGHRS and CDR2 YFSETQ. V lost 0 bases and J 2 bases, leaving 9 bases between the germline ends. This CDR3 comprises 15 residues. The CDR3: CASSLDRTTYNEQFF. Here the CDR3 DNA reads TGCGCCAGCAGCTTGGACCGGACTACCTACAATGAGCAGTTCTTC. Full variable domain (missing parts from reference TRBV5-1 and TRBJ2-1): KAGVTQTPRYLIKTRGQQVTLSCSPISGHRSVSWYQQTPGQGLQFLFEYFSETQRNKGNFPGRFSGRQFSNSRSEMNVSTLELGDSALYLCASSLDRTTYNEQFFGPGTRLTVL.

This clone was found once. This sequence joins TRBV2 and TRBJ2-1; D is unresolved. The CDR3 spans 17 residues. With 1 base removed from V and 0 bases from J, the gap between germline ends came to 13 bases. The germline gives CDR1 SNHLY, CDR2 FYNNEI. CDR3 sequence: CASSEGRRQSSYNEQFF. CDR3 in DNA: TGTGCCAGCAGTGAAGGCAGGCGCCAAAGCTCCTACAATGAGCAGTTCTTC.

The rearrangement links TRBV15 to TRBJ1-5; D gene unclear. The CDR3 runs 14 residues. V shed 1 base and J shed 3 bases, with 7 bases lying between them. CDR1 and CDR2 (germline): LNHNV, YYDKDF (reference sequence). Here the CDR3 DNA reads TGTGCCACCAGCAGAGGACAATACAATCAGCCCCAGCATTTT. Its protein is CATSRGQYNQPQHF.

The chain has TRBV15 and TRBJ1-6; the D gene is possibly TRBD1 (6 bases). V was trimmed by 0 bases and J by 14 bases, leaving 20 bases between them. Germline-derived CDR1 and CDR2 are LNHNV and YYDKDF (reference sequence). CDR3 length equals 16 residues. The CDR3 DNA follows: TGTGCCACCAGCAGAGATTTAACTGGCCCGACAGGTACCCTCCACTTT. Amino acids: CATSRDLTGPTGTLHF.

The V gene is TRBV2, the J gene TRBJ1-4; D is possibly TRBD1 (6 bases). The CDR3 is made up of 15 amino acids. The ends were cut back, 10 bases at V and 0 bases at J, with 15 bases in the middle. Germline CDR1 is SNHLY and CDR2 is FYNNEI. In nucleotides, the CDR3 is TGTGCCAACTCAAGACAGGCTGCAACTAATGAAAAACTGTTTTTT. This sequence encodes CANSRQAATNEKLFF.

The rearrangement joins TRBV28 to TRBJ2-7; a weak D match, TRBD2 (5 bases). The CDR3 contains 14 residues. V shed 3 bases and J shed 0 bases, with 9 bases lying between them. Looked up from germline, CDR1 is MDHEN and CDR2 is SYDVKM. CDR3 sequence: CASSFVGDSYEQYF. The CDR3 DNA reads TGTGCCAGCAGTTTTGTCGGGGACTCCTACGAGCAGTACTTC. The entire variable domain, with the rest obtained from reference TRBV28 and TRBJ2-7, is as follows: DVKVTQSSRYLVKRTGEKVFLECVQDMDHENMFWYRQDPGLGLRLIYFSYDVKMKEKGDIPEGYSVSREKKERFSLILESASTNQTSMYLCASSFVGDSYEQYFGPGTRLTVT.

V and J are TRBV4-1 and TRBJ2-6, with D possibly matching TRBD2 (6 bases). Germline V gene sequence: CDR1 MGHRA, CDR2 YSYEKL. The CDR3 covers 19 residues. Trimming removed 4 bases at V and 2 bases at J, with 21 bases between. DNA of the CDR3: TGCGCCAGCAGCCCCCTAGGGAGGACCGCCGTAGCTGGGGCCAACGTCCTGACTTTC. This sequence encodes CASSPLGRTAVAGANVLTF.

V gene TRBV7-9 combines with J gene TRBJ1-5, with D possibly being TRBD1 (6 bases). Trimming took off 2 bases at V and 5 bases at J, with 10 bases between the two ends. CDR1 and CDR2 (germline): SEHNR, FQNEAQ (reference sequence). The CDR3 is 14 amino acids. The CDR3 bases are TGTGCCAGCAGCTTAAGGCCAGGGGATCAGCCCCAGCATTTT. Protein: CASSLRPGDQPQHF.

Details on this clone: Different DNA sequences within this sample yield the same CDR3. The CDR3 protein is CASSLTGATYEQYF. The CDR3 DNA is TGTGCCAGCAGCCTGACTGGCGCAACCTACGAGCAGTACTTC. This chain connects TRBV11-2 to TRBJ2-7; D not certain. V gave up 5 bases and J gave up 2 bases, with 13 bases separating them. The germline V gene has CDR1 SGHAT and CDR2 FQNNGV. The CDR3 consists of 14 residues.

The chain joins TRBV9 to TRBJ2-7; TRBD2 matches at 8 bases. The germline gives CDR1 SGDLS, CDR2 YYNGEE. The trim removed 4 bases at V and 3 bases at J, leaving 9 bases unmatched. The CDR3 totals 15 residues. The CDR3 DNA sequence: TGTGCCAGCAGCCCCCAGGGTAGCGGGGTCTACGAGCAGTACTTC. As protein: CASSPQGSGVYEQYF.

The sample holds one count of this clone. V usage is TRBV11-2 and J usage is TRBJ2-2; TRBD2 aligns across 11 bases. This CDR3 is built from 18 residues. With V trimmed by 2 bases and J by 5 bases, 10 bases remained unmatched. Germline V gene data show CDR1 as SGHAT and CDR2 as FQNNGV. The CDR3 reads CASSLRLAGGGGTGELFF. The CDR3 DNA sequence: TGTGCCAGCAGCTTAAGGCTAGCGGGAGGAGGGGGGACCGGGGAGCTGTTTTTT.

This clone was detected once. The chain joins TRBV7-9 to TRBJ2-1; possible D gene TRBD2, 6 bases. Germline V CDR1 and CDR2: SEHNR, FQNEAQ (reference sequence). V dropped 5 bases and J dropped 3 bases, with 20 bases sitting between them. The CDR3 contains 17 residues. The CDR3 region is CASSPLVGGPGYNEQFF. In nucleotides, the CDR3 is TGTGCCAGCAGCCCATTGGTGGGGGGTCCCGGCTACAATGAGCAGTTCTTC.

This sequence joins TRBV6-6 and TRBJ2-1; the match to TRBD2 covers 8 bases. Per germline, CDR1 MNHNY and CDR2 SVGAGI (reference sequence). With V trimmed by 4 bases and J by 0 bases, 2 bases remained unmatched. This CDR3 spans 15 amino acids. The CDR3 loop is CASSSAGDSYNEQFF. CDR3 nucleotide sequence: TGTGCCAGCAGTTCAGCGGGAGACTCCTACAATGAGCAGTTCTTC.

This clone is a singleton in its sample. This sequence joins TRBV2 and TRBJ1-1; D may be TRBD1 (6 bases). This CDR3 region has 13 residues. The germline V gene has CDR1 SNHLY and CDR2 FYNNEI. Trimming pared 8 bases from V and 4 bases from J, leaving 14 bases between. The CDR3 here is CASAREGGTEAFF. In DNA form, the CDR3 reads TGTGCCAGCGCCAGGGAGGGGGGCACTGAAGCTTTCTTT.

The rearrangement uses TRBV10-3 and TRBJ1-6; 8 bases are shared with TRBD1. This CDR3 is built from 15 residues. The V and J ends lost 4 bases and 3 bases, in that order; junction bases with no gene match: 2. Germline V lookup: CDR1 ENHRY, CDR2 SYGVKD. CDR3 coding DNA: TGTGCCATCAGTGTGACAGGGGACTATAATTCACCCCTCCACTTT. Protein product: CAISVTGDYNSPLHF.

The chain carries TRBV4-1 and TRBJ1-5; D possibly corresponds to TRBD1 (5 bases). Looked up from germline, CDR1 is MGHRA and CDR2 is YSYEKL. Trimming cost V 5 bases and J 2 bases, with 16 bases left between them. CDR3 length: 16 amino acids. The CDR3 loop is CASSDFITRGNQPQHF. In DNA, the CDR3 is TGCGCCAGCAGCGACTTTATTACCAGGGGCAATCAGCCCCAGCATTTT.